This TCR beta chain was identified in a study of blood T cell repertoires in COVID-19. Study information: Samples taken during acute and convalescent COVID-19 were collected in the United States, Italy and Spain. PBMCs, B-cell-depleted T cells, or T cells were the source of the cDNA or gDNA that made up the material.

In the authors' workflow: Amplified reference gene primers provided the basis for estimating nucleated cell counts. Sequenced by immunoSEQ multiplex PCR; TCRdb stores in-frame clones only, minus some. V, J and clone size are those of that table, while D and trimming were read from the DNA. Found here are 74,000 or so clones, around 89% of them singletons; the top ten hold around 2.5%. The CDR3 is 16 amino acids. Germline CDR1 SGHTA, CDR2 FQGNSA. J was trimmed by 4 bases and V by 1 base; bases with no gene match: 5. What was sequenced was peripheral blood. V is TRBV7-2 and J is TRBJ1-2; TRBD1 aligns across 11 bases. The receptor was derived from a middle-aged man with acute or convalescent COVID-19. CDR3 amino acids: CASSLVWGTGGYGYTF. The CDR3 DNA follows: TGTGCCAGCAGCTTAGTTTGGGGGACAGGGGGCTATGGCTACACCTTC. Complete variable domain (other parts from reference TRBV7-2 and TRBJ1-2): GAGVSQSPSNKVTEKGKDVELRCDPISGHTALYWYRQSLGQGLEFLIYFQGNSAPDKSGLPSDRFSAERTGGSVSTLTIQRTQQEDSAVYLCASSLVWGTGGYGYTFGSGTRLTVV.